This record looks at one T cell receptor beta chain sequence and its context. This specimen comes from a study of CD8 T cells in Susac syndrome. The RNA input was roughly 0.45 to 1 ug, and it was reverse transcribed with random hexamers. Amplification of TCR beta CDR3 was carried out by immunoSEQ multiplex PCR, which covered 54 Vbeta and 13 Jbeta segments. TCRdb reanalysed the immunoSEQ multiplex PCR reads using MiXCR and keeps one entry per CDR3 protein. Of more than 80,000 distinct CDR3 sequences listed, approximately 94% are singletons. The TCR originated in a human donor with Susac syndrome. Sequencing was done on a sample of CD8+ T cells from PBMCs.

This CDR3 reads CSVKGQREAEAFF. CDR3 bases: TGCAGCGTAAAAGGACAGCGGGAGGCTGAAGCTTTCTTT. The rearrangement uses TRBV29-1 and TRBJ1-1; TRBD1 is a possible D gene (6 bases). There are 13 residues in the CDR3. Trimming left V 6 bases short and J 6 bases short, with 17 bases between. Germline lookup yields CDR1 SQVTM and CDR2 ANQGSEA.